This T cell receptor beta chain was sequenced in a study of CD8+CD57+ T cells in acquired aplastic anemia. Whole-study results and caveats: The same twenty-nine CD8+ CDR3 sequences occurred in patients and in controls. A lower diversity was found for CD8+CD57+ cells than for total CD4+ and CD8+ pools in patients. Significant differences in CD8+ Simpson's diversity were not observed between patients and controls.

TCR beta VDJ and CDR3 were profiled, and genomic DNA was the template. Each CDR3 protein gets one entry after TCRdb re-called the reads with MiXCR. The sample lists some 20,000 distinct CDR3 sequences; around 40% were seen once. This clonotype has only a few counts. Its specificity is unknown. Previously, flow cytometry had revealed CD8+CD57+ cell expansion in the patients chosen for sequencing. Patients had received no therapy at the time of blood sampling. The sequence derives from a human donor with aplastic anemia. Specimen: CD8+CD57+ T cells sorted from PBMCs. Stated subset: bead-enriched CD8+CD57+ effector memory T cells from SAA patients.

CDR3 DNA: TGTGCCAGCAGCCAAGAGGAGGTAGCGGGAGGGTACGATACGCAGTATTTT. Its protein is CASSQEEVAGGYDTQYF. The V gene is TRBV4-2, the J gene TRBJ2-3; 11 bases agree with TRBD2. The germline gives CDR1 LGHNA, CDR2 YNFKEQ. V was clipped by 0 bases and J by 6 bases; unmatched bases: 8. This CDR3 spans 17 amino acids.